The 13 T cell receptor beta chains below come from one sample, sequenced in a study of vaccination and CD4 T cells after COVID-19 (dated by TCRdb to 2022 to 2024). Their antigen targets remain unknown. The label giving this sample's treatment or condition can be read as: approximately 10-day PBMC culture with coronavirus spike peptide pools or control peptides (ViraFEST assay). Libraries were made using PCR. The run used an Illumina iSeq 100. DNA from cultured CD4+ T cells underwent TCR sequencing with the Oncomine TCR Beta short-read assay at the Johns Hopkins FTIC core. TCRdb reanalyzed the raw reads on its own, using fastp at Q25 for trimming and MiXCR for clone calling, and kept in-frame beta chains. Each entry is one CDR3 protein sequence, shown with its most common DNA and genes. Counted in this sample were over 10,000 distinct CDR3 sequences; more than 70% of them appeared once. 20% to 25% of the sample goes to the ten largest clones.

Sequencing was carried out using CD4+ T cells from blood, cultured in vitro. These receptors came from a human donor who had recovered from COVID-19.

This clonotype was observed a few times. This chain uses TRBV7-9 with TRBJ1-5; D is uncertain. Germline CDR1 reads SEHNR; CDR2 reads FQNEAQ (reference sequence). CDR3 length: 13 amino acids. V was shortened by 0 bases and J by 6 bases, with 6 bases between the two germline ends. The CDR3 DNA reads TGTGCCAGCAGCTTAGCAGGGCCTCAGCCCCAGCATTTT. This codes for CASSLAGPQPQHF.

The chain combines TRBV7-6 with TRBJ2-3; maybe TRBD1 (6 bases). Trimming removed 5 bases from V and 4 bases from J, with 22 bases in between. This CDR3 has 17 amino acids. CDR1 SGHVS and CDR2 FNYEAQ come from the germline V gene. This CDR3 reads CASSLRHVGGPADTQYF. The CDR3 DNA reads as TGTGCCAGCAGCCTGCGACATGTTGGGGGCCCAGCAGATACGCAGTATTTT.

The V call is TRBV10-3, the J call TRBJ1-2; the match to TRBD1 covers 7 bases. CDR1 and CDR2 (germline): ENHRY, SYGVKD. Trimming removed 4 bases from V and 4 bases from J; junction bases left unmatched: 0. CDR3 length: 12 residues. The DNA of the CDR3 is TGTGCCATCAGTGGGGACAGCTATGGCTACACCTTC. Protein product: CAISGDSYGYTF.

This clonotype was seen more than once but under ten times. The rearrangement joins TRBV7-9 to TRBJ1-3, with unresolved D. The CDR3 consists of 16 residues. Germline lookup yields CDR1 SEHNR and CDR2 FQNEAQ (reference sequence). Trimming removed 5 bases from V and 0 bases from J, with 14 bases in between. CDR3 sequence: CASSPWIALSGNTIYF. The CDR3 nucleotides are TGTGCCAGCAGCCCTTGGATCGCCCTCTCTGGAAACACCATATATTTT.

The chain is built from TRBV11-1 and TRBJ2-7, with 8 bases identical to TRBD1. V was clipped by 5 bases and J by 4 bases; unmatched bases: 10. The CDR3 has 15 amino acids. From germline, CDR1 is SGHAT and CDR2 FQDESV (reference sequence). The CDR3 sequence is CASSLLGQGGYEQYF. The DNA for the CDR3 is TGTGCCAGCAGCCTCCTCGGACAGGGTGGGTACGAGCAGTACTTC.

CDR3 protein: CASSLAKDYGYTF. The CDR3 DNA follows: TGTGCCAGCAGCTTAGCAAAGGATTATGGCTACACCTTC. The rearrangement uses TRBV7-9 and TRBJ1-2; no reliable D call. Germline CDR1 is SEHNR and CDR2 is FQNEAQ (reference sequence). The CDR3 totals 13 residues. The ends were cut back, 0 bases at V and 5 bases at J, with 7 bases in the middle.

This clonotype was seen a handful of times. This chain connects TRBV7-3 to TRBJ1-1; D perhaps matches TRBD1 (6 bases). Trimming cost V 5 bases and J 1 base, with 8 bases left between them. The germline gives CDR1 SGHTA, CDR2 FQGTGA. The CDR3 runs 13 residues. The CDR3 DNA follows: TGTGCCAGCAGCCAACAGGGGAACACTGAAGCTTTCTTT. Translated, it gives CASSQQGNTEAFF.

The rearrangement joins TRBV6-2 or TRBV6-3 to TRBJ2-5, with D possibly being TRBD1 (5 bases). The germline V gene has CDR1 MNHEY and CDR2 SVGEGT. The V gene lost 2 bases and the J gene lost 5 bases, with 9 bases spanning the gap. This CDR3 is built from 13 residues. CDR3 loop: CASSYQGPETQYF. The CDR3, as DNA: TGTGCCAGCAGTTACCAGGGTCCGGAGACCCAGTACTTC.

This sequence joins TRBV20-1 and TRBJ2-3; D remains ambiguous. This CDR3 has 12 residues. The V gene's germline CDR1 is DFQATT and CDR2 SNEGSKA (reference sequence). CDR3 coding DNA: TGCAGCTATTACAGTGAGGCAGATACGCAGTATTTT. It yields the protein CSYYSEADTQYF.

The chain couples TRBV20-1 to TRBJ2-4, with D unresolved. Germline V gene sequence: CDR1 DFQATT, CDR2 SNEGSKA (reference sequence). The germline V and J ends were trimmed by 6 bases and 3 bases, with 15 bases remaining between them. This CDR3 contains 14 residues. The CDR3 bases are TGCAGTGCCCCGCGTACCCTAGGCAAAAACATTCAGTACTTC. This translates into CSAPRTLGKNIQYF.

The chain couples TRBV27 to TRBJ1-1, with TRBD1 matching 7 bases. The CDR3 consists of 15 residues. V was clipped by 6 bases and J by 6 bases; unmatched bases: 13. Germline CDR1 is MNHEY and CDR2 is SMNVEV (reference sequence). This chain's CDR3 is CASRTTGAERPEAFF. CDR3 DNA sequence: TGTGCCAGCAGGACTACAGGGGCGGAACGTCCTGAAGCTTTCTTT.

The chain couples TRBV6-5 to TRBJ2-7, with 7 bases that match TRBD2. The CDR3 is 14 residues long. J gave up 3 bases and V 1 base, and 3 bases lay outside the gene matches. Germline V lookup: CDR1 MNHEY, CDR2 SVGAGI. The CDR3 nucleotides read TGTGCCAGCAGTTACTTCCCGGGGGGCTACGAGCAGTACTTC. As protein: CASSYFPGGYEQYF.

This clonotype was detected only once. The chain couples TRBV7-9 to TRBJ2-5, with TRBD2 matching over 12 bases. V lost 5 bases and J lost 5; bases outside the gene matches: 9. This CDR3 comprises 16 residues. The germline gives CDR1 SEHNR, CDR2 FQNEAQ (reference sequence). The CDR3 loop reads CASSTRTSGIGETQYF. In DNA form, the CDR3 reads TGTGCCAGCAGCACCCGGACTAGCGGGATTGGGGAGACCCAGTACTTC.